The present T cell receptor (beta chain) was sequenced within a study of post-analysis software for immune sequencing data. Overall study: Relapsing-remitting, secondary progressive and progressive-relapsing forms made up the multiple sclerosis disease courses. Study-wide results and limits: The five TRBV segments detected at higher frequency in patients than in controls included TRBV5-6, TRBV5-1 and TRBV20-1.

Trimming took 6 bases from V and 8 from J, leaving 16 bases between them. The CDR3 has 12 amino acids. Germline V CDR1 and CDR2: SQVTM, ANQGSEA. Of note for this clonotype: Its antigen is undetermined.

Each TCR beta cDNA library carried unique molecular identifiers. TCRdb passed the PCR reads through MiXCR, listing each CDR3 protein once. The profile shows hundreds of thousands of distinct CDR3 sequences, over 30% of them singletons. This TCR derives from a girl aged 2-10 years with multiple sclerosis. The chain employs TRBV29-1 and TRBJ1-2, with a tentative D call TRBD1 (6 bases). Sequenced sample: blood. The CDR3: CSVGGQRVGYTF. CDR3 in DNA: TGCAGCGTGGGAGGACAGCGGGTGGGCTACACCTTC.